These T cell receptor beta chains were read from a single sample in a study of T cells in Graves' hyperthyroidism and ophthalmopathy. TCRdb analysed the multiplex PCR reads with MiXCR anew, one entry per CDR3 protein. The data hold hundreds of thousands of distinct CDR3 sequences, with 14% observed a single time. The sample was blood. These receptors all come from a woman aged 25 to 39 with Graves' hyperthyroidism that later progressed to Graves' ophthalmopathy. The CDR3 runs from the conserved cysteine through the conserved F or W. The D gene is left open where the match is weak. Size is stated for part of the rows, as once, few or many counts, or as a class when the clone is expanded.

CASKTTVIAHTDTQYF	TGTGCCAGTAAGACTACGGTGATCGCCCACACAGATACGCAGTATTTT	TRBV6-1	few	NA	TRBJ2-3
CAISERSGTGSTEAFF	TGTGCCATCAGTGAGCGGTCGGGGACAGGGAGCACTGAAGCTTTCTTT	TRBV10-3	many	TRBD1	TRBJ1-1
CASSQDGWGTGAFF	TGCGCCAGCAGCCAAGATGGGTGGGGTACTGGGGCTTTCTTT	TRBV4-3	NA	NA	TRBJ1-1
CASSVPGTGGPGYTF	TGTGCCAGTAGTGTCCCCGGGACAGGGGGTCCTGGCTACACCTTC	TRBV19	few	TRBD1	TRBJ1-2
CAWSLGGGGMNTEAFF	TGTGCCTGGAGTTTAGGGGGTGGGGGTATGAACACTGAAGCTTTCTTT	TRBV30	NA	NA	TRBJ1-1
CAWGAGTNTGELFF	TGTGCCTGGGGAGCGGGAACGAACACCGGGGAGCTGTTTTTT	TRBV30	many	TRBD2	TRBJ2-2
CAWGGQGFTGELFF	TGTGCCTGGGGAGGACAGGGATTCACCGGGGAGCTGTTTTTT	TRBV30	NA	TRBD1	TRBJ2-2
CATSGGQATDTQYF	TGTGCCACCAGTGGGGGGCAGGCCACAGATACGCAGTATTTT	TRBV24-1	NA	NA	TRBJ2-3
CATSDPDGNKNIQYF	TGTGCCACCAGTGATCCGGACGGGAACAAAAACATTCAGTACTTC	TRBV24-1	many	NA	TRBJ2-4
CASSIPSASGSYEQFF	TGTGCCAGTAGTATCCCATCAGCTAGCGGGAGCTATGAGCAGTTCTTC	TRBV19	NA	TRBD2	TRBJ2-1
CASSPTSREGAFF	TGTGCCAGCAGTCCTACATCCAGGGAGGGAGCTTTCTTT	TRBV12-3/TRBV12-4	many	NA	TRBJ1-1
CASTPGSHNEQFF	TGTGCCAGCACCCCGGGCAGCCACAATGAGCAGTTCTTC	TRBV11-1	NA	NA	TRBJ2-1
CATAGLNHGVLNQPQHF	TGTGCCACGGCCGGGCTAAACCATGGGGTGTTAAATCAGCCCCAGCATTTT	TRBV24-1	many	NA	TRBJ1-5
CASSPGPNTEAFF	TGTGCCAGCTCACCGGGACCGAACACTGAAGCTTTCTTT	TRBV5-1	many	NA	TRBJ1-1
CATSEGNTEAFF	TGTGCCACCAGTGAAGGGAACACTGAAGCTTTCTTT	TRBV24-1	many	NA	TRBJ1-1
CASRPRGLNQPQHF	TGTGCCAGCAGACCCCGGGGCCTCAATCAGCCCCAGCATTTT	TRBV28	many	NA	TRBJ1-5
CSARGWDSESPLHF	TGCAGTGCTAGAGGCTGGGACTCAGAGTCACCCCTCCACTTT	TRBV20-1	many	NA	TRBJ1-6
CASSGTTEQPQHF	TGTGCCAGTAGTGGGACAACGGAACAGCCCCAGCATTTT	TRBV19	few	NA	TRBJ1-5
CASTLLTRNGYTF	TGTGCCAGCACTCTCCTAACCAGGAATGGCTACACCTTC	TRBV7-3	many	NA	TRBJ1-2
CASSSPTGGNSPLHF	TGTGCCAGCAGCTCCCCGACAGGGGGAAATTCACCCCTCCACTTT	TRBV9	many	TRBD1	TRBJ1-6
CASSLRDSNTEAFF	TGTGCCAGCAGTTTGAGGGATTCGAACACTGAAGCTTTCTTT	TRBV28	many	NA	TRBJ1-1
CATSDPGTSGNDEQFF	TGTGCCACCAGTGATCCCGGGACTAGCGGGAATGATGAGCAGTTCTTC	TRBV24-1	NA	TRBD2	TRBJ2-1
CAISGGTGVSYEQYF	TGTGCCATCAGTGGGGGGACAGGGGTCTCCTACGAGCAGTACTTC	TRBV10-3	few	TRBD1	TRBJ2-7
CASTTSGGTGELFF	TGTGCCAGCACAACTAGCGGAGGCACCGGGGAGCTGTTTTTT	TRBV27	many	TRBD2	TRBJ2-2
CASSLAGTISYEQYF	TGTGCCAGCAGCTTGGCCGGGACCATCTCCTACGAGCAGTACTTC	TRBV5-4	NA	NA	TRBJ2-7
CASSLDARGLGNEQFF	TGTGCCAGCAGCTTAGACGCTCGGGGTTTAGGCAATGAGCAGTTCTTC	TRBV7-9	few	NA	TRBJ2-1
CASSAPTGFNSPLHF	TGTGCCAGCAGTGCCCCGACAGGGTTTAATTCACCCCTCCACTTT	TRBV2	many	TRBD1	TRBJ1-6
CASSVPNGGYTF	TGTGCCAGCAGTGTACCGAATGGAGGCTACACCTTC	TRBV6-5	few	NA	TRBJ1-2
CAWSIGGGLQYF	TGTGCCTGGAGTATCGGGGGGGGGTTGCAGTATTTT	TRBV30	many	TRBD2	TRBJ2-3
CATLERDSYEQYF	TGTGCCACCCTAGAGCGGGACTCCTACGAGCAGTACTTC	TRBV2	many	TRBD2	TRBJ2-7
CTSGPRGFYEQYF	TGCACTAGCGGACCTAGGGGCTTTTACGAGCAGTACTTC	TRBV6-1	few	TRBD2	TRBJ2-7
CASSPSFGNQPQHF	TGTGCCAGCTCACCTTCGTTCGGGAATCAGCCCCAGCATTTT	TRBV18	NA	NA	TRBJ1-5
CSVEKVVDGYTF	TGCAGCGTTGAAAAGGTAGTCGATGGCTACACCTTC	TRBV29-1	few	NA	TRBJ1-2
CATSLAGGTTEAFF	TGTGCCACCAGCCTCGCAGGGGGCACAACTGAAGCTTTCTTT	TRBV15	many	TRBD1	TRBJ1-1
CSAPDAGRGNTGELFF	TGCAGTGCGCCGGACGCCGGGAGGGGCAACACCGGGGAGCTGTTTTTT	TRBV20-1	NA	TRBD2	TRBJ2-2
CASSPGTAGTQYF	TGTGCCAGCAGTCCCGGGACAGCGGGTACGCAGTATTTT	TRBV6-2/TRBV6-3	many	NA	TRBJ2-3
CSVASPRGNSGNTIYF	TGCAGCGTTGCCTCGCCCCGCGGGAACTCTGGAAACACCATATATTTT	TRBV29-1	few	NA	TRBJ1-3
CASRATEMNTEAFF	TGTGCCAGTAGGGCGACAGAGATGAACACTGAAGCTTTCTTT	TRBV19	NA	NA	TRBJ1-1
CASSQADLFNNEQFF	TGTGCCAGCAGCCAAGCCGACCTTTTCAACAATGAGCAGTTCTTC	TRBV3-1	many	NA	TRBJ2-1
CSASGNNEQFF	TGCAGTGCTAGTGGGAACAATGAGCAGTTCTTC	TRBV20-1	many	NA	TRBJ2-1
CSALDSSGYTF	TGCAGCGCCCTCGACAGTTCCGGCTACACCTTC	TRBV29-1	many	NA	TRBJ1-2
CASSPEQGNENTIYF	TGTGCCAGCTCACCGGAACAGGGAAATGAAAACACCATATATTTT	TRBV18	NA	NA	TRBJ1-3
CASSLWGERNTEAFF	TGTGCCAGCAGTTTATGGGGGGAGAGGAACACTGAAGCTTTCTTT	TRBV28	many	NA	TRBJ1-1
CASSLKAPYGYTF	TGTGCCAGCAGCTTAAAGGCGCCTTATGGCTACACCTTC	TRBV11-2	many	NA	TRBJ1-2
CAISIQFVDDEQFF	TGTGCCATCTCGATACAGTTTGTCGACGATGAGCAGTTCTTC	TRBV10-3	many	NA	TRBJ2-1
CASSLDSSSGNTIYF	TGTGCCAGCAGTTTAGACAGCTCCTCTGGAAACACCATATATTTT	TRBV27	many	NA	TRBJ1-3
CASLSGQGGLEQYF	TGTGCCAGCCTGTCAGGACAGGGGGGTCTGGAGCAGTACTTC	TRBV2	many	TRBD1	TRBJ2-7
CSEEAGLLAFF	TGCAGTGAGGAGGCAGGGCTATTGGCTTTCTTT	TRBV20-1	few	NA	TRBJ1-1
CSARAPGLALEQYF	TGCAGTGCTAGAGCCCCGGGACTAGCGCTCGAGCAGTACTTC	TRBV20-1	many	TRBD2	TRBJ2-7
CAWSGGGGNREAFF	TGTGCCTGGAGTGGGGGAGGGGGCAACCGGGAAGCTTTCTTT	TRBV30	few	TRBD1	TRBJ1-1
CSARTNYGYTF	TGCAGTGCTAGAACTAATTATGGCTACACCTTC	TRBV20-1	many	NA	TRBJ1-2
CAISEDGEGRNEQFF	TGTGCCATCAGTGAGGATGGGGAGGGCCGGAATGAGCAGTTCTTC	TRBV10-3	many	TRBD2	TRBJ2-1
CASSRIPNEQYF	TGTGCCAGCAGTCGGATTCCTAACGAGCAGTACTTC	TRBV12-3/TRBV12-4	few	NA	TRBJ2-7
CASSYHRQGSEQYF	TGTGCCAGCAGTTACCACCGACAGGGGTCCGAGCAGTACTTC	TRBV6-6	many	TRBD1	TRBJ2-7
CASSLDHGEGVYEQYF	TGTGCCAGCAGCTTAGATCACGGAGAAGGGGTCTACGAGCAGTACTTC	TRBV7-6	many	NA	TRBJ2-7
CASSEKGTTF	TGTGCCAGCAGTGAAAAGGGGACTACCTTC	TRBV6-1	many	NA	TRBJ1-2
CASSSLSGQVNQPQHF	TGTGCCAGCAGTTCTCTTAGTGGGCAAGTCAATCAGCCCCAGCATTTT	TRBV6-1	NA	NA	TRBJ1-5
CASRVKNEQYF	TGTGCCAGCAGAGTCAAGAACGAGCAGTACTTC	TRBV2	many	NA	TRBJ2-7
CASSTGTSPYNEQFF	TGTGCTAGCAGCACCGGGACTAGCCCCTACAATGAGCAGTTCTTC	TRBV7-7	few	TRBD2	TRBJ2-1